The 15 T cell receptor beta chains in this list originate from one sample, sequenced in a study of vaccination and CD4 T cells after COVID-19. These receptors' targets are unknown. Treatment noted: approximately 10-day PBMC culture with coronavirus spike peptide pools or control peptides (ViraFEST assay). Researchers used the Oncomine TCR Beta short-read assay to sequence DNA from cultured CD4+ T cells. TCRdb called the PCR reads again in MiXCR, with one record for every CDR3 protein. The table lists 10,000 to 15,000 distinct CDR3 sequences, approximately 63% of them singletons. The source material was CD4+ T cells from blood, cultured in vitro. Receptor source: a human donor who had recovered from COVID-19.

The chain has TRBV18 and TRBJ2-3; 12 nucleotides match TRBD2. This CDR3 has 14 amino acids. Germline V gives CDR1 KGHSH, CDR2 LQKENI. The trim removed 2 bases at V and 6 bases at J, leaving 0 bases unmatched. CDR3 nucleotides: TGTGCCAGCTCACCAACTAGCGGGAGGGATACGCAGTATTTT. Its protein is CASSPTSGRDTQYF.

As for this clonotype: One end of the junction does not line up with germline, which may come from a read error. This chain joins TRBV6-2 or TRBV6-3 and TRBJ2-5, with 8 positions matching TRBD2. The CDR3 length is 14 residues. CDR1 is MNHEY and CDR2 is SVGEGT in the germline V gene. The CDR3 protein is CASSYAGGGETQYF. For the CDR3, the DNA is TGTGCAAGCAGTTACGCGGGGGGTGGAGAGACCCAGTACTTC.

In its sample, this clonotype is large. V usage is TRBV7-9 and J usage is TRBJ2-7; weak D call: TRBD1 (5 bases). The CDR3 sequence is 14 residues long. The V end was cut by 3 bases, the J end by 7 bases, with 16 bases between. Germline V gene data show CDR1 as SEHNR and CDR2 as FQNEAQ (reference sequence). This CDR3 is CASSLQGGIGEQYF. The CDR3 region has the DNA TGTGCCAGCAGCTTGCAGGGTGGAATCGGGGAGCAGTACTTC.

The chain employs TRBV28 and TRBJ1-2; D gene ambiguous. Trimming removed 5 bases from V and 5 bases from J, with 9 bases in between. CDR1 is MDHEN and CDR2 is SYDVKM in the germline V gene. The CDR3 runs 12 residues. CDR3 region: CASSPRTYGYTF. The DNA for the CDR3 is TGTGCCAGCAGTCCCCGGACGTATGGCTACACCTTC.

Here the CDR3 DNA reads TGCGCCAGCAGCACCGGACAGGGAGGCGGGCAGTACTTC. Translation gives CASSTGQGGGQYF. This chain uses TRBV5-1 with TRBJ2-7; 8 bases line up with TRBD1. This CDR3 has 13 amino acids. V was clipped by 4 bases and J by 9 bases; unmatched bases: 9. Germline V gene lookup returns CDR1 SGHRS and CDR2 YFSETQ.

This clonotype is categorized as medium-sized. The chain combines TRBV5-1 with TRBJ2-5, with unresolved D. Per germline, CDR1 SGHRS and CDR2 YFSETQ. V was cut by 2 bases and J by 2 bases, with 7 bases left in between. This CDR3 has 13 residues. The CDR3 is CASSLAPQETQYF. CDR3 sequence (DNA): TGCGCCAGCAGCTTAGCGCCTCAAGAGACCCAGTACTTC.

This chain links TRBV6-1 with TRBJ1-5; no firm D call. CDR1 and CDR2 (germline): MNHNS, SASEGT. The V gene lost 2 bases and the J gene lost 5 bases, with 10 bases spanning the gap. This CDR3 spans 14 amino acids. The CDR3 here is CASSELTDHQPQHF. The CDR3 coding sequence is TGTGCCAGCAGTGAACTAACGGACCATCAGCCCCAGCATTTT.

The chain employs TRBV2 and TRBJ2-3; unclear D gene. Trimming left V 6 bases short and J 2 bases short, with 12 bases between. This CDR3 is 14 amino acids long. From germline, CDR1 is SNHLY and CDR2 FYNNEI. The CDR3 coding sequence is TGTGCCAGCAGCGGAGTGGGGAACACAGATACGCAGTATTTT. This gives the protein CASSGVGNTDTQYF.

This clonotype was observed a handful of times. J is TRBJ1-5 and V is TRBV20-1; D is ambiguous. V gave up 1 base and J gave up 0 bases, with 10 bases separating them. Per germline, CDR1 DFQATT and CDR2 SNEGSKA (reference sequence). The CDR3 sequence is 15 residues long. The DNA for the CDR3 is TGCAGTGCTAGAGTGGCAGGAGGTAGCAATCAGCCCCAGCATTTT. The encoded protein is CSARVAGGSNQPQHF.

The table lists this clonotype with a few counts. This chain uses TRBV24-1 with TRBJ2-4; D not certain. With 4 bases removed from V and 7 bases from J, the gap between germline ends came to 13 bases. In germline, CDR1 is KGHDR, CDR2 SFDVKD. This CDR3 contains 14 residues. The CDR3 sequence: CATSDSPGRNIQYF. The CDR3 nucleotides read TGTGCCACCAGTGACAGTCCCGGGCGGAACATTCAGTACTTC.

This chain links TRBV4-3 with TRBJ2-5; D gene unclear. The CDR3 is 15 amino acids. Germline V CDR1 and CDR2: LGHNA, YSLEER. V shed 0 bases and J shed 0 bases, with 8 bases lying between them. In DNA form, the CDR3 reads TGCGCCAGCAGCCAAGATCCGGGCAACCAAGAGACCCAGTACTTC. Translating gives CASSQDPGNQETQYF.

The chain uses TRBV4-1 and TRBJ1-5; D gene ambiguous. Germline assignment: CDR1 MGHRA and CDR2 YSYEKL. The CDR3 covers 15 residues. Trimming took 4 bases from V and 0 from J, leaving 10 bases between them. The CDR3 is CASSPTSVSNQPQHF. The CDR3 DNA sequence: TGCGCCAGCAGCCCCACCAGTGTTAGCAATCAGCCCCAGCATTTT.

The chain combines TRBV19 with TRBJ2-7; D gene unclear. Germline V gene lookup returns CDR1 LNHDA and CDR2 SQIVND (reference sequence). The CDR3 length is 14 residues. Trimming took 3 bases from V and 0 from J, leaving 9 bases between them. The CDR3: CASSIILGSYEQYF. The CDR3, as DNA: TGTGCCAGTAGTATCATCCTGGGCTCCTACGAGCAGTACTTC.

In its sample, this clonotype was seen a few times. The chain combines TRBV30 with TRBJ1-6, with D possibly TRBD1 on 5 matching bases. CDR1 and CDR2 (germline): GTSNPN, SVGIG (reference sequence). V dropped 5 bases and J dropped 10 bases, with 15 bases sitting between them. This CDR3 comprises 13 residues. The chain's CDR3 is CAWLGEGNSPLHF. The CDR3 bases are TGTGCCTGGTTAGGCGAGGGGAACTCACCCCTCCACTTT.

The V and J genes are TRBV18 and TRBJ2-5; D possibly matches TRBD1 or TRBD2 (6 bases each). Germline V gives CDR1 KGHSH, CDR2 LQKENI. The CDR3 runs 13 residues. V was trimmed by 6 bases and J by 3 bases, leaving 11 bases between them. The CDR3 DNA sequence: TGTGCCAGCTCTCCGGGGGCTAAAGAGACCCAGTACTTC. This codes for CASSPGAKETQYF.